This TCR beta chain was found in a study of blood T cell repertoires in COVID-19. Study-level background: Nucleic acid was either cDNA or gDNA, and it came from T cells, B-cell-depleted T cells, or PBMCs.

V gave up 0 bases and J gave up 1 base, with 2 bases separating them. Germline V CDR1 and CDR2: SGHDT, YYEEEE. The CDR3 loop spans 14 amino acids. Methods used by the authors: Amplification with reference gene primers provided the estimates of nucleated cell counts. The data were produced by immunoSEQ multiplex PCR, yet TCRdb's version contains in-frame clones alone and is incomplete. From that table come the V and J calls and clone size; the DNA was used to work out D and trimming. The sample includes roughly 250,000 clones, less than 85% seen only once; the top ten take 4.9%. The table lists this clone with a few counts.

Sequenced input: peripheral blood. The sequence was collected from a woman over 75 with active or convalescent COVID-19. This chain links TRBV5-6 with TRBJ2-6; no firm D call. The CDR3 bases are TGTGCCAGCAGCTTGGCTTCTGGGGCCAACGTCCTGACTTTC. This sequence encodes CASSLASGANVLTF. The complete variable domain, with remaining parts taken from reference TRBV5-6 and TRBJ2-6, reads DAGVTQSPTHLIKTRGQQVTLRCSPKSGHDTVSWYQQALGQGPQFIFQYYEEEERQRGNFPDRFSGHQFPNYSSELNVNALLLGDSALYLCASSLASGANVLTFGAGSRLTVL.